The 21 T cell receptor beta chains below all came from one sample that was sequenced in a study of T cells in Graves' hyperthyroidism and ophthalmopathy. The investigators amplified TCR beta CDR3 regions from RNA transcripts. First-round RT-PCR with HTBI primers amplified the TCR CDR3 region. TCRdb re-analysed the multiplex PCR reads in MiXCR, keeping a single row per CDR3 protein. The data show under 650,000 distinct CDR3 sequences, under 20% seen once. The material sequenced was blood. Receptor source: a woman aged 25 to 39 with Graves' hyperthyroidism.

The rearrangement uses TRBV18 and TRBJ2-4; TRBD1 aligns across 8 bases. The CDR3 extends over 15 amino acids. Germline V gene data show CDR1 as KGHSH and CDR2 as LQKENI. V dropped 6 bases and J dropped 6; count of bases not matched to a gene: 10. The CDR3 nucleotides are TGTGCCAGCTCGCCTCCGACAGGGGCGGGAAACATTCAGTACTTC. Its protein product is CASSPPTGAGNIQYF.

This clonotype was counted at least ten times. The J gene is TRBJ2-7, the V gene TRBV12-3 or TRBV12-4; D not resolved. Between the trimmed V and J ends, which lost 2 bases and 7 bases, there was a span of 15 bases. The CDR3 totals 14 residues. For the CDR3, the DNA is TGTGCCAGCAGTTTACGCTTCTTGTCGCGGGAGCAGTACTTC. Residues: CASSLRFLSREQYF.

This clonotype appeared many times. The V call is TRBV30, the J call TRBJ2-1; D is perhaps TRBD1 or TRBD2 (5 bases each). This CDR3 is 12 amino acids long. The V gene's germline CDR1 is GTSNPN and CDR2 SVGIG (reference sequence). V dropped 0 bases and J dropped 8 bases, with 8 bases sitting between them. The CDR3: CAWSVRGDEQFF. The DNA for the CDR3 is TGTGCCTGGAGTGTACGAGGGGATGAGCAGTTCTTC.

This clonotype was observed a handful of times. The rearrangement links TRBV20-1 to TRBJ2-7; TRBD2 matches at 10 bases. This CDR3 spans 15 amino acids. Looked up from germline, CDR1 is DFQATT and CDR2 is SNEGSKA (reference sequence). The V segment lost 0 bases and the J segment 6 bases; nucleotides outside the gene matches: 8. CDR3 sequence (DNA): TGCAGTGCTAGAGATGGGGCTAGCGGGAGAGGCGAGCAGTACTTC. Amino acids: CSARDGASGRGEQYF.

This clonotype was found a few times. The rearrangement uses TRBV6-5 and TRBJ2-6, with D perhaps TRBD2 (6 bases). V gave up 0 bases and J gave up 0 bases, with 18 bases separating them. The CDR3 extends over 20 amino acids. Germline CDR1 reads MNHEY; CDR2 reads SVGAGI. CDR3 nucleotides: TGTGCCAGCAGTTACTCATCGGTGGAGGGCGAGAGCTCTGGGGCCAACGTCCTGACTTTC. This encodes CASSYSSVEGESSGANVLTF.

This clonotype was seen repeatedly, ten times or more. The chain employs TRBV24-1 and TRBJ1-2; D ambiguous. Germline CDR1 KGHDR, CDR2 SFDVKD. The CDR3 length is 14 residues. V was trimmed by 1 base and J by 4 bases, leaving 9 bases between them. CDR3 coding DNA: TGTGCCACCAGTGATTTCAAGGAAAGCTATGGCTACACCTTC. Residues: CATSDFKESYGYTF.

This clonotype was recorded at least ten times. J is TRBJ2-5 and V is TRBV20-1, with 8 bases that match TRBD1. This CDR3 spans 15 amino acids. From germline, CDR1 is DFQATT and CDR2 SNEGSKA (reference sequence). V lost 0 bases and J lost 5; bases outside the gene matches: 8. DNA of the CDR3: TGCAGTGCTAGAGACTCCGGGACAGGTCATGAGACCCAGTACTTC. It is translated as CSARDSGTGHETQYF.

This clonotype was detected only once. A much larger clone sits a single nucleotide away, making a read error possible. This chain links TRBV7-9 with TRBJ2-1, with 9 bases fitting TRBD1. Germline assignment: CDR1 SEHNR and CDR2 FQNEAQ (reference sequence). This CDR3 is built from 15 residues. The chain's CDR3 is CASSHWDRVVNERFF. The CDR3 DNA reads TGTGCCAGCAGCCACTGGGACAGGGTCGTGAATGAGCGGTTCTTC. Full variable domain (remainder filled in from reference TRBV7-9 and TRBJ2-1): DTGVSQNPRHKITKRGQNVTFRCDPISEHNRLYWYRQTLGQGPEFLTYFQNEAQLEKSRLLSDRFSAERPKGSFSTLEIQRTEQGDSAMYLCASSHWDRVVNERFFGPGTRLTVL.

The rearrangement uses TRBV6-1 and TRBJ2-3; 11 bases map to TRBD2. Per the germline V gene, CDR1 is MNHNS and CDR2 is SASEGT. Trimming cost V 5 bases and J 2 bases; bases outside gene matches: 6. The CDR3 is made up of 16 amino acids. Here the CDR3 DNA reads TGTGCCAGCAGTCTACTAGCGGGAGTTAACACAGATACGCAGTATTTT. This sequence encodes CASSLLAGVNTDTQYF.

Many counts were recorded for this clonotype. The gene calls are TRBV12-3 or TRBV12-4 and TRBJ2-2, with TRBD2 matching 7 bases. Trimming took 6 bases from V and 6 from J; bases not matched to a gene: 4. The CDR3 is made up of 13 amino acids. DNA for the CDR3: TGTGCCAGCAGCCCTACTAGCGCCGGGGAGCTGTTTTTT. Encoded protein: CASSPTSAGELFF.

This clonotype was observed a handful of times. This chain connects TRBV12-3 or TRBV12-4 to TRBJ2-2; D remains ambiguous. V was trimmed by 8 bases and J by 11 bases, leaving 21 bases between them. This CDR3 is built from 14 residues. The CDR3 nucleotides are TGTGCCAGCGGGCCCGGCCGGCCTGATCAAGAGCTGTTTTTT. It yields the protein CASGPGRPDQELFF.

Comment on this clonotype: An end of the junction does not agree with germline; a read error may underlie this. V and J are TRBV5-1 and TRBJ2-1; 13 bases fit TRBD2. From germline, CDR1 is SGHRS and CDR2 YFSETQ. The CDR3 is made up of 15 amino acids. The CDR3 here is CASGLLAGGGNEQFF. The CDR3 coding sequence is TGCGCCAGCGGCTTACTAGCGGGAGGGGGCAATGAGCAGTTCTTC.

This clonotype was observed many times. The V gene is TRBV28, the J gene TRBJ2-2, with 8 nucleotides matching TRBD1. V shed 5 bases, J shed 6 bases, and the junction held 5 bases outside the gene matches. CDR3 length: 14 residues. Germline V lookup: CDR1 MDHEN, CDR2 SYDVKM. The DNA of the CDR3 is TGTGCCAGCAGTACGGGACAGGTATCCGGGGAGCTGTTTTTT. Protein product: CASSTGQVSGELFF. The full variable domain, in which reference TRBV28 and TRBJ2-2 provide the parts outside the CDR3, is DVKVTQSSRYLVKRTGEKVFLECVQDMDHENMFWYRQDPGLGLRLIYFSYDVKMKEKGDIPEGYSVSREKKERFSLILESASTNQTSMYLCASSTGQVSGELFFGEGSRLTVL.

This clonotype was counted a few times. V usage is TRBV28 and J usage is TRBJ1-4; D is possibly TRBD1 (5 bases). This CDR3 spans 17 amino acids. Trimming pared 5 bases from V and 7 bases from J, leaving 23 bases between. Germline-derived CDR1 and CDR2 are MDHEN and SYDVKM. The CDR3 reads CASSPVGRDVPIEKLFF. The CDR3 DNA reads as TGTGCCAGCAGTCCAGTGGGACGGGATGTCCCGATTGAAAAACTGTTTTTT.

This clonotype came up many times. V usage is TRBV28 and J usage is TRBJ2-7, with TRBD1 matching 9 bases. The CDR3 has 16 amino acids. In germline, CDR1 is MDHEN, CDR2 SYDVKM. J lost 5 bases, V lost 4 bases, and 12 bases had no gene match. Here the CDR3 reads CASSSNLGQGINEQYF. Here the CDR3 DNA reads TGTGCCAGCAGTTCTAACTTAGGACAGGGGATCAACGAGCAGTACTTC.

This clonotype was seen a few times. The rearrangement links TRBV29-1 to TRBJ1-2; 7 bases match TRBD1. The junction had 21 bases not matched to a gene; V was cut back by 7 bases and J by 7 bases. Per the germline V gene, CDR1 is SQVTM and CDR2 is ANQGSEA. This CDR3 is 16 amino acids long. The CDR3 is CSAKTYMTGRVGGYTF. The CDR3 DNA sequence: TGCAGCGCCAAAACTTATATGACAGGGCGTGTGGGTGGCTACACCTTC.

V gene TRBV6-1 combines with J gene TRBJ1-3, with D possibly matching TRBD1 (6 bases). Germline V gene sequence: CDR1 MNHNS, CDR2 SASEGT. Between the trimmed V and J ends, which lost 5 bases and 3 bases, there was a span of 17 bases. The CDR3 has 16 amino acids. CDR3 residues: CASSLDQGKVGNTIYF. The CDR3 region has the DNA TGTGCCAGCAGTCTTGACCAGGGGAAGGTTGGAAACACCATATATTTT.

This clonotype appeared a few times. The V call is TRBV24-1, the J call TRBJ2-3; 7 nucleotides line up with TRBD2. The CDR3 runs to 14 residues. The V segment lost 6 bases and the J segment 2 bases; nucleotides outside the gene matches: 4. Germline CDR1 reads KGHDR; CDR2 reads SFDVKD. CDR3 DNA: TGTGCCACCAGTCCGGGACTAATCACAGATACGCAGTATTTT. It translates to CATSPGLITDTQYF.

This clonotype was seen a handful of times. The chain links TRBV3-1 to TRBJ2-1; maybe TRBD1 (5 bases). Trimming stripped 5 bases from V and 0 bases from J, with 11 bases between. The CDR3 has 15 amino acids. Germline values: CDR1 LGHDT, CDR2 YNNKEL (reference sequence). The CDR3 DNA sequence: TGTGCCAGCAGCAGGACATTTTCCTCCTACAATGAGCAGTTCTTC. This codes for CASSRTFSSYNEQFF.

The CDR3 spells CASSTRQPANVLTF. The CDR3 DNA is TGCGCCAGCAGCACGAGACAACCGGCCAACGTCCTGACTTTC. This chain connects TRBV5-1 to TRBJ2-6; D is ambiguous. V lost 4 bases and J lost 6, with 11 bases in between. CDR3 length: 14 residues. From germline, CDR1 is SGHRS and CDR2 YFSETQ. Complete variable domain (other parts from reference TRBV5-1 and TRBJ2-6): KAGVTQTPRYLIKTRGQQVTLSCSPISGHRSVSWYQQTPGQGLQFLFEYFSETQRNKGNFPGRFSGRQFSNSRSEMNVSTLELGDSALYLCASSTRQPANVLTFGAGSRLTVL.

CDR3 bases: TGTGCCAGTAGTAACAGGGGAAATTCACCCCTCCACTTT. As protein: CASSNRGNSPLHF. The J gene is TRBJ1-6, the V gene TRBV19; 7 bases fit TRBD1. CDR1 is LNHDA, CDR2 SQIVND, per germline (reference sequence). This CDR3 is built from 13 residues. V dropped 4 bases and J dropped 7; count of bases not matched to a gene: 1.